This is a list of T cell receptor beta chains from one sample in a study of T-cell memory formation after mild COVID-19. TCRdb re-called the 5' RACE reads through MiXCR, storing one row per CDR3 protein. The sample includes around 510,000 distinct CDR3 sequences, about 20% of them seen just once. The material sequenced was PBMCs or a T cell subset sorted from them (not recorded which). The receptor set was obtained from an adult woman who had mild COVID-19 (a few samples of this study predate the infection). Cell type and time point are not known. Both conserved end residues are part of each CDR3. The size of a clone is reported for some rows only, either as once, few or many, or as a class for expanded clones.

clone_size	j_call	v_call	cdr3_aa
NA	TRBJ2-1	TRBV5-6	CASSLGLAIGEQFF
NA	TRBJ1-2	TRBV7-3	CASSLPHSLGYTF
few	TRBJ2-1	TRBV7-2	CASSLGQGKHNEQFF
few	TRBJ2-7	TRBV29-1	CSVVDRNFYEQYF
NA	TRBJ1-1	TRBV5-6	CASSLLTGITEAFF
few	TRBJ2-3	TRBV5-1	CASSLDAITSTDTQYF
few	TRBJ2-2	TRBV12-3/TRBV12-4	CASRGQGFTGELFF
NA	TRBJ2-1	TRBV6-4	CASSENRGVEQFF
NA	TRBJ1-1	TRBV12-3/TRBV12-4	CASSLGQGRLLDTEAFF
few	TRBJ2-5	TRBV20-1	CSARPSREGRETQYF
NA	TRBJ2-3	TRBV3-1	CASSQDHPLDTQYF
NA	TRBJ2-7	TRBV11-2	CASSLVTSGAIYEQYF
NA	TRBJ2-2	TRBV24-1	CATSDPRTGNTGELFF
few	TRBJ1-2	TRBV12-3/TRBV12-4	CASSLHARNYGYTF
few	TRBJ2-5	TRBV11-1	CASNPSSGQETQYF
NA	TRBJ1-3	TRBV10-3	CAIRPSGGSGNTIYF
NA	TRBJ2-7	TRBV7-9	CASSLEAAPNNEQYF
NA	TRBJ2-1	TRBV24-1	CATSDFWRDNEQFF
NA	TRBJ1-1	TRBV20-1	CSARRQGARNTEAFF
many	TRBJ2-7	TRBV5-6	CASSLGRGNEQYF
few	TRBJ1-6	TRBV30	CAWSLNYSPLHF
NA	TRBJ2-3	TRBV4-2	CASSQEWLAASTDTQYF
NA	TRBJ1-2	TRBV9	CASSVGRGFDYGYTF
NA	TRBJ2-1	TRBV24-1	CATSDWSGGVNEQFF
NA	TRBJ2-7	TRBV20-1	CSARGSGPEYEQYF
NA	TRBJ2-3	TRBV13	CASSIWDRDTDTQYF
few	TRBJ2-2	TRBV24-1	CATSEPSGMSGELFF
few	TRBJ1-1	TRBV12-3/TRBV12-4	CASRRTVGDTEAFF
NA	TRBJ1-1	TRBV12-3/TRBV12-4	CASSLAGVEAEAFF
NA	TRBJ2-3	TRBV5-1	CASSSRGDGDTQYF
NA	TRBJ1-1	TRBV11-2	CASSLAVGFQAFF
NA	TRBJ1-1	TRBV7-2	CASSLEGKNTEAFF
few	TRBJ1-2	TRBV10-3	CAISESNPWGYTF
NA	TRBJ1-2	TRBV18	CASSPPPGWPGYTF
NA	TRBJ2-7	TRBV6-6	CASSKGLAGGPTNEQYF
NA	TRBJ2-7	TRBV3-1	CASSLRRGYEQYF
few	TRBJ2-7	TRBV5-1	CASSPLWEGLTYEQYF
NA	TRBJ1-3	TRBV29-1	CSVEVYSGNTIYF
few	TRBJ2-2	TRBV2	CASSRTLFTGELFF
few	TRBJ1-2	TRBV5-1	CAGHFAGYTF
NA	TRBJ2-1	TRBV12-3/TRBV12-4	CASTYSGGPNNEQFF
few	TRBJ2-7	TRBV7-2	CASSALLAGPHYEQYF
many	TRBJ1-1	TRBV7-9	CASRSRQGATEAFF
few	TRBJ1-2	TRBV6-2/TRBV6-3	CASSYSGLPPYGYTF
NA	TRBJ1-4	TRBV27	CATQGATNEKLFF
NA	TRBJ2-7	TRBV12-3/TRBV12-4	CASTPRHGSYEQYF
NA	TRBJ2-1	TRBV7-2	CASVYAAVLAGGGIYNEQFF
NA	TRBJ2-3	TRBV6-1	CASSESRKDTQYF
NA	TRBJ2-7	TRBV15	CATSRDDRGERYF
NA	TRBJ2-7	TRBV3-1	CASSLSVGPDYEQYF
many	TRBJ2-2	TRBV24-1	CATSDPGTANTGELFF
few	TRBJ2-5	TRBV29-1	CSVELMGSRETQYF
few	TRBJ2-7	TRBV10-3	CAISEEASGSLYEQYF